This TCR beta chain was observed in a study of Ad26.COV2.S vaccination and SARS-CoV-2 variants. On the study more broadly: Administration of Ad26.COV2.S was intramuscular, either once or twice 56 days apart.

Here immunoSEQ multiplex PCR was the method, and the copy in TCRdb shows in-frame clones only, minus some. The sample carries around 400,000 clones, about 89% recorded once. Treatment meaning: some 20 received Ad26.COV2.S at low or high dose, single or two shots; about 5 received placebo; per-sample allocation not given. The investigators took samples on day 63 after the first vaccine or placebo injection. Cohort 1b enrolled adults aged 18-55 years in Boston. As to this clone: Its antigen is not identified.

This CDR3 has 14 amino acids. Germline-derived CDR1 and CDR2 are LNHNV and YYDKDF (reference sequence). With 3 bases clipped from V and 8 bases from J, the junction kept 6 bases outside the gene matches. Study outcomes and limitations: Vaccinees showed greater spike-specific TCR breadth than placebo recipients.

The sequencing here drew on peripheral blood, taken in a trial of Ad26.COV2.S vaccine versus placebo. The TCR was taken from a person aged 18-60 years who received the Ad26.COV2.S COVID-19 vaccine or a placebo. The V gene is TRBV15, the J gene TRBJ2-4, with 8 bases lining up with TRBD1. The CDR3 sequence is CATSRTGQGDIQYF. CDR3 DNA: TGTGCCACCAGCAGGACTGGACAGGGTGACATTCAGTACTTC.